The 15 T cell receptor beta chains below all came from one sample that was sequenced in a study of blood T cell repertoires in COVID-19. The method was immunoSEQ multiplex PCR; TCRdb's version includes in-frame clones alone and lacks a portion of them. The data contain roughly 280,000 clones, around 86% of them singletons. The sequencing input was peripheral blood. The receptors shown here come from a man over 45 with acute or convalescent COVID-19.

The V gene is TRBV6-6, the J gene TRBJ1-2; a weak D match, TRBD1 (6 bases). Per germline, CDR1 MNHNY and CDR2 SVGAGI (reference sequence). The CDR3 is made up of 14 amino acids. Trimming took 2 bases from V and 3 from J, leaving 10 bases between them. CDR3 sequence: CASSYLDSYYGYTF. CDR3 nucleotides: TGTGCCAGCAGTTACCTGGACAGCTACTATGGCTACACCTTC.

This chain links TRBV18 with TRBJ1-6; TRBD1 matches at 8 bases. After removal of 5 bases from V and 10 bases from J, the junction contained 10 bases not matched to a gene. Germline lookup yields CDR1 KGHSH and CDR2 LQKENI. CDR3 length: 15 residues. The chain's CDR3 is CASSVSGQVNSPLHF. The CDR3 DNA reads TGTGCCAGCTCAGTTTCGGGACAGGTTAACTCACCCCTCCACTTT. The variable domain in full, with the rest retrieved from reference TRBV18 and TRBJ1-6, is NAGVMQNPRHLVRRRGQEARLRCSPMKGHSHVYWYRQLPEEGLKFMVYLQKENIIDESGMPKERFSAEFPKEGPSILRIQQVVRGDSAAYFCASSVSGQVNSPLHFGNGTRLTVT.

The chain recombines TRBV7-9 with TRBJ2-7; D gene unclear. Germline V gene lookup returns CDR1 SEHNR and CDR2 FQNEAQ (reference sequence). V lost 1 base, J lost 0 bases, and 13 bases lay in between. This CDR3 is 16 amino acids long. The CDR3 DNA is TGTGCCAGCAGCTTAGGAGAGGTCGGATACTCCTACGAGCAGTACTTC. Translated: CASSLGEVGYSYEQYF.

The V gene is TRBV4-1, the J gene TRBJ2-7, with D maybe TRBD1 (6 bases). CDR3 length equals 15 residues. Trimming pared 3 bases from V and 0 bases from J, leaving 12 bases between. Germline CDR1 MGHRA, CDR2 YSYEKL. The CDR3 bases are TGCGCCAGCAGCCATAATACAGGGTACTCCTACGAGCAGTACTTC. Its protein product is CASSHNTGYSYEQYF.

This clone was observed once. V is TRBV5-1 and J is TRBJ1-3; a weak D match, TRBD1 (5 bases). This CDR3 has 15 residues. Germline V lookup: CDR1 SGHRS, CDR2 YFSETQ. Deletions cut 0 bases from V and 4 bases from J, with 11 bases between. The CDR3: CASSLAGIGGNTIYF. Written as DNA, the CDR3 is TGCGCCAGCAGCTTGGCAGGGATTGGGGGAAACACCATATATTTT.

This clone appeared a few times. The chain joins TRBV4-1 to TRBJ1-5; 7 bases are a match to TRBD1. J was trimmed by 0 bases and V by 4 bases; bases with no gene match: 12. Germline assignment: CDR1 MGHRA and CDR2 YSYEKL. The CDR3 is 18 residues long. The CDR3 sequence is CASSRDRARGSSNQPQHF. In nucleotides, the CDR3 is TGCGCCAGCAGCCGAGACAGGGCCAGGGGGTCTAGCAATCAGCCCCAGCATTTT.

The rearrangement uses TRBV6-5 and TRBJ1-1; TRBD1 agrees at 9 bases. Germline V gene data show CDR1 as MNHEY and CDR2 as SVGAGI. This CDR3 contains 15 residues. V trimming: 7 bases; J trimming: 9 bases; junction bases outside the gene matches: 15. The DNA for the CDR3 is TGTGCCAGCACCCCGAGCCCGGGACAGGGAGGGCAAGCTTTCTTT. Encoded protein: CASTPSPGQGGQAFF.

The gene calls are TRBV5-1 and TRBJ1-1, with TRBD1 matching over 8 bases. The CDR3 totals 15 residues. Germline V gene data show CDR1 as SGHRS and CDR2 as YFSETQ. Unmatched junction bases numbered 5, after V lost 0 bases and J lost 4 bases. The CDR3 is CASSLGDRFGTEAFF. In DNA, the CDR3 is TGCGCCAGCAGCTTGGGGGACAGGTTCGGCACTGAAGCTTTCTTT. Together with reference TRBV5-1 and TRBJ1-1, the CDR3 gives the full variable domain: KAGVTQTPRYLIKTRGQQVTLSCSPISGHRSVSWYQQTPGQGLQFLFEYFSETQRNKGNFPGRFSGRQFSNSRSEMNVSTLELGDSALYLCASSLGDRFGTEAFFGQGTRLTVV.

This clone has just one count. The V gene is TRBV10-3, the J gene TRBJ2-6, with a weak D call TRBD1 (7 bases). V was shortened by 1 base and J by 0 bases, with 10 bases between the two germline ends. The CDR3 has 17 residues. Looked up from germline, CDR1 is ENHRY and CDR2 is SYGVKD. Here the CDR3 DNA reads TGTGCCATCAGTGAGTTCCAGGGGGGCTCTGGGGCCAACGTCCTGACTTTC. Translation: CAISEFQGGSGANVLTF.

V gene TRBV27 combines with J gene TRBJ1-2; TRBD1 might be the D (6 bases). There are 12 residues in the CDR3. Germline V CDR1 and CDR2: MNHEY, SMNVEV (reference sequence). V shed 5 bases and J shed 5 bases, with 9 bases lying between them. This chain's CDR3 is CASSTGQYGYTF. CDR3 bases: TGTGCCAGCAGTACGGGACAATATGGCTACACCTTC.

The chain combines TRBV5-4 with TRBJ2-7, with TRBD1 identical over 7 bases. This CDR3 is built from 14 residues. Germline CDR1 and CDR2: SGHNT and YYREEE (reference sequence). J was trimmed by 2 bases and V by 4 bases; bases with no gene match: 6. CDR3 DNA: TGTGCCAGCAGCCGGACAGGTACGACCTACGAGCAGTACTTC. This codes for CASSRTGTTYEQYF.

CDR3 nucleotide sequence: TGTGCCAGTTCGGACAACAATCAGCCCCAGCATTTT. It codes for CASSDNNQPQHF. V usage is TRBV19 and J usage is TRBJ1-5; possible D gene TRBD1, 5 bases. The V and J ends lost 8 bases and 3 bases respectively, with 8 bases between them. CDR1 is LNHDA, CDR2 SQIVND, per germline (reference sequence). The CDR3 spans 12 residues.

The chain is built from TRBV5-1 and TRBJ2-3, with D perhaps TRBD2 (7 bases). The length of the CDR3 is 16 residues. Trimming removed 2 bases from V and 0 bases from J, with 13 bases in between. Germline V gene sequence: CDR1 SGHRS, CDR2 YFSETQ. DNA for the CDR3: TGCGCCAGCAGCTTTACGGGGGGCTCTAGCACAGATACGCAGTATTTT. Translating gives CASSFTGGSSTDTQYF.

As DNA, the CDR3 is TGTGCCAGCAGCGTAGGCGTAGGGAGGGGAAACACTGAAGCTTTCTTT. Amino acids: CASSVGVGRGNTEAFF. The J gene is TRBJ1-1, the V gene TRBV9, with D maybe TRBD1 (5 bases). V shed 0 bases and J shed 2 bases, with 14 bases lying between them. The germline V gene encodes CDR1 SGDLS and CDR2 YYNGEE. The CDR3 consists of 16 residues.

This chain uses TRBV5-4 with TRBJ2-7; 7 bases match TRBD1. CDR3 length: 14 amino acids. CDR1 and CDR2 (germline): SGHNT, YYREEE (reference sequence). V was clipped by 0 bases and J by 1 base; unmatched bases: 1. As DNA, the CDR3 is TGTGCCAGCAGCTTGGACAGGGGATCCTACGAGCAGTACTTC. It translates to CASSLDRGSYEQYF. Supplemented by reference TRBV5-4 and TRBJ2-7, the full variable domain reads ETGVTQSPTHLIKTRGQQVTLRCSSQSGHNTVSWYQQALGQGPQFIFQYYREEENGRGNFPPRFSGLQFPNYSSELNVNALELDDSALYLCASSLDRGSYEQYFGPGTRLTVT.